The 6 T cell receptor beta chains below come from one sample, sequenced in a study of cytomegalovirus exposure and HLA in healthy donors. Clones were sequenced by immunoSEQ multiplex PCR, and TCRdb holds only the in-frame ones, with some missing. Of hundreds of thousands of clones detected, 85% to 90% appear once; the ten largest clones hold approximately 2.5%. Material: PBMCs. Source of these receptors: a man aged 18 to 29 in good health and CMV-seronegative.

CDR3 residues: CASRQDSGNTIYF. DNA of the CDR3: TGCGCCAGCAGACAGGACTCTGGAAACACCATATATTTT. This chain uses TRBV5-1 with TRBJ1-3; TRBD1 might be the D (5 bases). In germline, CDR1 is SGHRS, CDR2 YFSETQ. Deletions cut 5 bases from V and 0 bases from J, with 6 bases between. The CDR3 is 13 residues long.

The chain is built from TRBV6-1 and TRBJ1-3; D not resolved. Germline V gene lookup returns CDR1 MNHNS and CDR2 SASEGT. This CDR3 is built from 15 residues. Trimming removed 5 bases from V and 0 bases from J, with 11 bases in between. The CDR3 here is CASSMGGHSGNTIYF. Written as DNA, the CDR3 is TGTGCCAGCAGTATGGGAGGCCACTCTGGAAACACCATATATTTT.

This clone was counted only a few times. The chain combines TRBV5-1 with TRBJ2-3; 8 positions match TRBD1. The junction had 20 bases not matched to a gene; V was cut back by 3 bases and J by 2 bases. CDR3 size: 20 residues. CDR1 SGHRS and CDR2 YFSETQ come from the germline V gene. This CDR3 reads CASSSRLGTGRLLDTDTQYF. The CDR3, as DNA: TGCGCCAGCAGCTCCAGACTCGGGACAGGCCGACTTTTGGACACAGATACGCAGTATTTT.

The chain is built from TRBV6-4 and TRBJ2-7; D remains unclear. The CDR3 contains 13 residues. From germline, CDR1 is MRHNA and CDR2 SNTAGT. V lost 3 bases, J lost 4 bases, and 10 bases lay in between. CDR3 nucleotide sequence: TGTGCCAGCAGTGAGAGGTCTGGATACGAGCAGTACTTC. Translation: CASSERSGYEQYF.

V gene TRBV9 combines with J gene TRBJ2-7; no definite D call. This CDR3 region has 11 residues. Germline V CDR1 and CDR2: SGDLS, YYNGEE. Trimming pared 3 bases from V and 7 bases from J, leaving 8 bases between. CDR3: CASSEHREQYF. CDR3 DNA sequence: TGTGCCAGCAGCGAACACAGAGAGCAGTACTTC.

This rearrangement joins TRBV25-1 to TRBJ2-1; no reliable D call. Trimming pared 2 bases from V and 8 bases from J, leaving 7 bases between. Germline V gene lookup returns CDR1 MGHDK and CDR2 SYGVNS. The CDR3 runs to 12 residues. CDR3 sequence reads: CASSELGDEQFF. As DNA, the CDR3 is TGTGCCAGCAGTGAACTAGGCGATGAGCAGTTCTTC.